Sequencing of this T cell receptor (beta chain) was carried out in a study of shared clonotypes between healthy human individuals (dated by TCRdb to 2020 to 2022). Study-level background: The cohort included a few men and two women between 18 and 49 years of age. For each donor, CD4 naive and CD4 memory were each given three plates, CD8 naive was given two plates, and CD8 memory was given one plate. The study deeply sequenced blood TCR repertoires of roughly five healthy adults to estimate repertoire size and the extent of clonotype sharing between individuals. To increase sequencing depth and limit assay-specific biases, TCR repertoire library preparation and sequencing were carried out by different laboratories using diverse techniques. Leukapheresis yielded between about 0.8 and 9.5 billion PBMCs per donor. Overall study outcomes, separate from this receptor: Larger estimated clonotype richness was generally found for naive subsets than for memory subsets. Clonotypes shared by all four sorted-subset donors showed higher generation probabilities than non-shared clonotypes. Roughly 5% of naive CD4, approximately 3.7% of naive CD8, about 2.4% of memory CD4, and 0.4% of memory CD8 clonotypes were shared across several donors. Rarefaction of sorted-subset datasets indicated incomplete sequencing despite the large sequencing depth. The small number of donors limited the genetic and exposure-history diversity represented. Pairwise subsampling led to the expectation that sequencing depth would affect the degree of clonotype sharing among donors. Only blood was sampled, and tissue TCR repertoires likely differ from those in blood.

As regards this clone: No antigen is known for it. No qualities accompany the bases; no much larger clone lies one base away. Other DNA variants within this sample encode the same CDR3.

Trimming at the junction amounts to 6 bases on V and 6 bases on J, and the germline ends lie 9 bases apart. There are 11 amino acids in the CDR3, from cysteine to phenylalanine inclusive. The entry retains the CDR3 DNA only, 33 bases that are in frame from base 1. The germline V gene sets CDR1 to SQVTM and CDR2 to ANQGSEA. Healthy HIV-negative adults with no recently reported acute infections or vaccinations were included as donors. Only Caucasian adults living in Nashville, Tennessee, USA were represented among the donors. Magnetic negative selection was used to enrich CD4+ T cells, after which naive cells were positively selected on CD45RA and the negative fraction became the memory subset. Blood was obtained by leukapheresis, after which PBMCs were separated by Ficoll-Histopaque density gradient centrifugation and cryopreserved in liquid nitrogen vapor phase. Analytical flow cytometry was used to check the purity and quantity of each magnetically sorted T cell population. Each sorted fraction had its genomic DNA isolated and then quantified by UV absorbance on a Nanodrop 2000c.

Using the deep immunoSEQ assay, multiplex PCR amplified TCR CDR3 regions from genomic DNA. Extracted genomic DNA from each cell subset was spread evenly across all wells of several immunoSEQ 96-well plates, with each plate serving as a replicate. For sorted subsets, roughly 200 ng of genomic DNA, equivalent to 25,000 to 35,000 T cell genomes, went into each replicate PCR. Purified libraries were measured with a Qubit 3.0 fluorometer, size-checked on a Bioanalyzer 2100, and measured again with the KAPA Library Quantification kit. Every immunoSEQ 96-well plate was sequenced on a dedicated single-read 150-cycle Illumina NextSeq 550 flow cell. In the paper's pipeline: Because only junctional sequences without quality scores were contained in the immunoSEQ output, filtering matching that applied to full-length reads could not be performed. Sequences were annotated with PyIR, a Python wrapper for IgBLAST v1.9, and V/J genes and CDR3 were assigned using IMGT germline references. Reads were removed for weak V/J assignments (E-value above 1e-6), missing CDR3, stop codons, out-of-frame junctions, or ambiguous translated residues. V3J clonotypes were defined as sequences sharing the same inferred V gene, J gene, and CDR3 amino acid sequence. Percentage overlap between repertoires was computed as shared unique clonotypes divided by the size of the smaller repertoire. RTK rarefaction, the Chao1 estimator, and Recon v2.1 estimates of unobserved clonotypes were used to assess repertoire richness. OLGA was used to compute generation probabilities for all TCRbeta clonotypes that the gDNA method yielded from several donors. TCRdb took this table from immuneACCESS and kept in-frame rearrangements with V and J called. Such tables lack part of the clones; where checked against another copy, unresolved V genes explain under half of the gap, and the rest is unexplained. D and trimming come from the DNA, and the V and J calls and clone size come from that table. In all, the sample holds 2 million to 2.5 million clones, and less than 95% of those were seen once. Approximately 0.4% of the sample rests with the top ten.

The V gene is TRBV29-1 and the J gene is TRBJ2-1; the D call is possibly TRBD1 or TRBD2, each sharing 5 bases. Sequencing was done on a sample of naive CD4+ T cells from PBMCs. The sample's cell subset or site label, in plain terms: CD45RA+ positively selected. The TCR was taken from a man aged 18 to 30 in good health. Some clones in this sample may be carry-over from other donors' samples. The base sequence is TGCAGCGTGGGACGGGGCAATGAGCAGTTCTTC. This is translated as CSVGRGNEQFF.